This T cell receptor beta chain was sequenced during a study of T cells in tumors after PD-1 blockade. Repertoires were generated with immunoSEQ multiplex PCR, while TCRdb's copy carries only in-frame clones and drops some. The sample has around 50,000 clones, more than 70% seen once. V was pared by 5 bases and J by 7 bases, with 11 bases between. Germline V lookup: CDR1 SEHNR, CDR2 FQNEAQ (reference sequence). This CDR3 has 12 amino acids. Specimen: PBMCs, collected before anti-PD-1 treatment. This TCR came from a human donor with basal cell carcinoma. The rearrangement links TRBV7-9 to TRBJ1-1, with D perhaps matching TRBD1 (5 bases). The CDR3 coding sequence is TGTGCCAGCAGCGGGACCGTGCTTGAAGCTTTCTTT. Amino acids: CASSGTVLEAFF.